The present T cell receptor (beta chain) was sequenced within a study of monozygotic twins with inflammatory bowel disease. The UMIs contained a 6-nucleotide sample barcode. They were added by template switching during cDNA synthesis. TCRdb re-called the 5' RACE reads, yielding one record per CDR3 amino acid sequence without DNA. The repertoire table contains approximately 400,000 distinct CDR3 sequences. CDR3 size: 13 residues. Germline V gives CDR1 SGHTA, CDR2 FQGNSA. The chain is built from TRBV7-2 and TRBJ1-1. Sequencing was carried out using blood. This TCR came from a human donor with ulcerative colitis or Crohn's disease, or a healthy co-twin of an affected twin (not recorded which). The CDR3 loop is CASSLDRQGVAFF.